The clone carrying this T cell receptor (beta chain) was counted at least ten times. The target antigen is unknown. Alongside a J-beta primer mix, a sample-barcoded 5' primer served in a second PCR lasting roughly 6 to 11 cycles. TCRdb reprocessed the 5' RACE reads via MiXCR and lists one record per CDR3 protein. This repertoire shows 790,000 or so distinct CDR3 sequences, 56% found once; its top ten account for about 26%. This sample stems from a study of blood T cells in healthy people across ages. Study-wide results and limits: The recorded TCR beta diversity per million T cells decreased in a roughly linear manner with age.

Source material: blood. This clonotype originated in a middle-aged man in good health.

Here the CDR3 reads CASSGVYEQYF. The DNA for the CDR3 is TGTGCCAGCAGCGGGGTTTACGAGCAGTACTTC. V is TRBV6-1 and J is TRBJ2-7; possible D gene TRBD2, 5 bases. This CDR3 comprises 11 residues. In germline, CDR1 is MNHNS, CDR2 SASEGT. V dropped 6 bases and J dropped 4 bases, with 7 bases sitting between them.